The 13 T cell receptor beta chains presented below share a single source sample, sequenced in a study of cytomegalovirus exposure and HLA in healthy donors. The primer mix had 60 Vbeta and 13 Jbeta primers. Some clones are missing from TCRdb's copy, which holds only in-frame ones; the method was immunoSEQ multiplex PCR. The table includes about 140,000 clones, approximately 79% detected once. Sequenced: PBMCs. These receptors came from a man aged 18 to 29 in good health and CMV-seronegative.

This clone was observed a handful of times. The chain recombines TRBV4-3 with TRBJ1-6; D is ambiguous. The germline gives CDR1 LGHNA, CDR2 YSLEER. CDR3 length equals 14 residues. Trimming stripped 4 bases from V and 5 bases from J, with 9 bases between. CDR3 sequence reads: CASSPSGNNSPLHF. CDR3 DNA sequence: TGCGCCAGCAGCCCATCAGGCAATAATTCACCCCTCCACTTT.

The CDR3: CASSEASGGPGTQYF. The CDR3 coding sequence is TGTGCCAGCAGTGAAGCTAGCGGGGGGCCGGGGACCCAGTACTTC. V and J are TRBV2 and TRBJ2-5; 10 bases fit TRBD2. CDR1 SNHLY and CDR2 FYNNEI come from the germline V gene. CDR3 length: 15 residues. J was trimmed by 7 bases and V by 0 bases; bases with no gene match: 5.

V is TRBV7-9 and J is TRBJ2-7; D possibly corresponds to TRBD1 (5 bases). In germline, CDR1 is SEHNR, CDR2 FQNEAQ (reference sequence). CDR3 length: 13 residues. Trimming stripped 3 bases from V and 3 bases from J, with 9 bases between. CDR3 region: CASSFQGLYEQYF. The CDR3 DNA follows: TGTGCCAGCAGCTTCCAGGGTCTCTACGAGCAGTACTTC.

The V gene is TRBV5-1, the J gene TRBJ2-5, with 9 nucleotides matching TRBD1. The CDR3 is 14 residues long. V dropped 6 bases and J dropped 7; count of bases not matched to a gene: 10. Germline lookup yields CDR1 SGHRS and CDR2 YFSETQ. The CDR3 protein is CASTNTGGAGTQYF. The CDR3 DNA is TGCGCCAGCACCAATACAGGGGGCGCCGGGACCCAGTACTTC.

This chain connects TRBV11-2 to TRBJ1-2; no definite D call. The V end was cut by 0 bases, the J end by 4 bases, with 6 bases between. The CDR3 contains 13 residues. Germline loops: CDR1 SGHAT, CDR2 FQNNGV. CDR3 region: CASSLDEGYGYTF. Here the CDR3 DNA reads TGTGCCAGCAGCTTAGATGAGGGCTATGGCTACACCTTC.

V is TRBV18 and J is TRBJ2-2; 7 positions match TRBD1. This CDR3 has 18 residues. CDR1 and CDR2 (germline): KGHSH, LQKENI. Germline trimming cut 2 bases from V and 0 bases from J; bases unmatched to any gene: 9. The CDR3 spells CASSPLGQLLPNTGELFF. The CDR3 coding sequence is TGTGCCAGCTCACCATTGGGACAGCTATTACCGAACACCGGGGAGCTGTTTTTT.

This chain links TRBV5-1 with TRBJ1-2; TRBD1 might be the D (5 bases). The V and J ends lost 0 bases and 4 bases respectively, with 13 bases between them. The CDR3 consists of 15 residues. CDR1 SGHRS and CDR2 YFSETQ come from the germline V gene. CDR3 in amino acids: CASSLAGIGLYGYTF. As DNA, the CDR3 is TGCGCCAGCAGCTTGGCAGGGATCGGGCTCTATGGCTACACCTTC.

The count of this clone is one. V is TRBV27 and J is TRBJ2-1; D is ambiguous. Germline assignment: CDR1 MNHEY and CDR2 SMNVEV (reference sequence). Trimming pared 6 bases from V and 6 bases from J, leaving 15 bases between. This CDR3 has 14 residues. This CDR3 reads CASSYHDTLNEQFF. The CDR3 bases are TGTGCCAGCAGCTACCATGACACCCTCAATGAGCAGTTCTTC.

The gene calls are TRBV9 and TRBJ2-1, with 8 bases identical to TRBD1. The CDR3 runs 19 residues. With 3 bases clipped from V and 7 bases from J, the junction kept 21 bases outside the gene matches. Germline CDR1 and CDR2: SGDLS and YYNGEE. CDR3 nucleotide sequence: TGTGCCAGCAGCGGAGCGCTTCGGACAGGGACAGATATAGGGAATGAGCAGTTCTTC. Its translation is CASSGALRTGTDIGNEQFF.

J is TRBJ2-1 and V is TRBV9; 10 bases are a match to TRBD1. The V gene end was trimmed by 4 bases and the J gene end by 7 bases; junction bases not matched to a gene: 8. Germline V gene data show CDR1 as SGDLS and CDR2 as YYNGEE. The CDR3 length is 15 residues. The chain's CDR3 is CASSQKGQGWNEQFF. CDR3 bases: TGTGCCAGCAGCCAAAAGGGACAGGGGTGGAATGAGCAGTTCTTC.

The rearrangement uses TRBV7-8 and TRBJ2-7; TRBD2 might be the D (5 bases). Germline CDR1 is SGHVS and CDR2 is FQNEAQ. Between the trimmed V and J ends, which lost 6 bases and 3 bases, there was a span of 15 bases. The CDR3 runs 14 residues. The CDR3 DNA reads as TGTGCCAGCAGTTGGGGAGCCGGAGACTACGAGCAGTACTTC. Translation gives CASSWGAGDYEQYF.

V usage is TRBV7-2 and J usage is TRBJ1-2; D is undetermined. Trimming left V 1 base short and J 1 base short, with 4 bases between. The CDR3 has 13 amino acids. CDR1 SGHTA and CDR2 FQGNSA come from the germline V gene. The CDR3 bases are TGTGCCAGCAGCTTAGTCTTTAACTATGGCTACACCTTC. It specifies CASSLVFNYGYTF.

The J gene is TRBJ2-7, the V gene TRBV11-2, with a weak D call TRBD1 (6 bases). The V and J ends lost 3 bases and 1 base respectively, with 10 bases between them. This CDR3 region has 14 residues. Germline V gene lookup returns CDR1 SGHAT and CDR2 FQNNGV. This chain's CDR3 is CASSFETGSYEQYF. The CDR3 DNA sequence: TGTGCCAGCAGCTTTGAAACAGGGTCCTACGAGCAGTACTTC. The full variable domain, rest sourced from reference TRBV11-2 and TRBJ2-7, is EAGVAQSPRYKIIEKRQSVAFWCNPISGHATLYWYQQILGQGPKLLIQFQNNGVVDDSQLPKDRFSAERLKGVDSTLKIQPAKLEDSAVYLCASSFETGSYEQYFGPGTRLTVT.